This TCR beta chain stems from a study of T-cell memory formation after mild COVID-19. The CDR3 is 17 residues long. Germline CDR1 and CDR2: MNHEY and SMNVEV (reference sequence). V was trimmed by 3 bases and J by 4 bases, leaving 16 bases between them. TCRdb processed the 5' RACE reads anew with MiXCR; each CDR3 protein has one entry. The sample has 470,000 or so distinct CDR3 sequences, 20% seen once; the top ten hold 7.5% to 10%. This TCR was recovered from an adult woman who had mild COVID-19 (a few samples of this study predate the infection). Cell type and time point are not known. Sequencing was carried out using PBMCs or a T cell subset sorted from them (not recorded which). The V call is TRBV27, the J call TRBJ2-6; D possibly corresponds to TRBD1 (6 bases). In DNA, the CDR3 is TGTGCCAGCAGTTTGGGAACAGGGTCCTCAGGGGCCAACGTCCTGACTTTC. It yields the protein CASSLGTGSSGANVLTF.